Below are 5 T cell receptor beta chains sequenced from a single sample in a study of Graves' ophthalmopathy and Graves' hyperthyroidism. The authors amplified TCR beta CDR3 regions, and they did so from RNA transcripts for repertoire sequencing. HTBI-primed first-round RT-PCR preceded second-round multiplex PCR. TCRdb re-called the multiplex PCR reads with MiXCR, one entry per CDR3 protein. The data hold over a million distinct CDR3 sequences, with about 35% observed a single time. Sequenced input: peripheral blood or thyroid tissue (not recorded which). The receptors stem from an adult man with Graves' hyperthyroidism.

A note on this clonotype: A read error may account for a junction end that differs from germline. The chain links TRBV10-3 to TRBJ1-2; TRBD1 matches 10 bases. This CDR3 has 19 amino acids. Looked up from germline, CDR1 is ENHRY and CDR2 is SYGVKD. The CDR3 DNA reads TGTGCCAGCAGTGGGACAGGGGACCTTCGTTTGTTGTATAACTATGGCTACACCTTC. Amino acid sequence: CASSGTGDLRLLYNYGYTF.

On this clonotype: A junction end diverges from the germline sequence, so it may reflect a read error. The chain uses TRBV10-2 and TRBJ1-4, with 9 bases fitting TRBD1. The CDR3 spans 16 residues. CDR1 is WSHSY and CDR2 is SAAADI in the germline V gene. The CDR3 region has the DNA TGTGCCAGCAGTTCAACAGGGGGCGGTCTTGATGAAAAACTGTTTTTT. It is translated as CASSSTGGGLDEKLFF.

This clonotype came up many times. The chain uses TRBV15 and TRBJ1-1; perhaps TRBD1 as D (5 bases). V was cut by 5 bases and J by 0 bases, with 10 bases left in between. Germline CDR1 is LNHNV and CDR2 is YYDKDF (reference sequence). The length of the CDR3 is 14 residues. Here the CDR3 DNA reads TGTGCCACCAGCGGCTCGACAGTGAACACTGAAGCTTTCTTT. Amino acids: CATSGSTVNTEAFF.

With regard to this clonotype: A much bigger clone sits one base away, suggesting this may be a read error. This chain links TRBV7-9 with TRBJ1-1, with no clear D. The V end was cut by 4 bases, the J end by 0 bases, with 12 bases between. The CDR3 extends over 15 amino acids. Germline V lookup: CDR1 SEHNR, CDR2 FQNEAQ (reference sequence). The CDR3 DNA sequence: TGTGCCAGCAGCTCCGCAGGAACCTTGAACACTGAAGCTTTCTTT. Its protein is CASSSAGTLNTEAFF.

This clonotype was counted at least ten times. This chain connects TRBV25-1 to TRBJ1-2; weak D call: TRBD1 (5 bases). This CDR3 spans 12 amino acids. Trimming pared 5 bases from V and 7 bases from J, leaving 11 bases between. Germline CDR1 MGHDK, CDR2 SYGVNS. The CDR3 DNA reads as TGTGCCAGCAGTTCGGGGGTTGGTGGCTACACCTTC. Its protein is CASSSGVGGYTF.